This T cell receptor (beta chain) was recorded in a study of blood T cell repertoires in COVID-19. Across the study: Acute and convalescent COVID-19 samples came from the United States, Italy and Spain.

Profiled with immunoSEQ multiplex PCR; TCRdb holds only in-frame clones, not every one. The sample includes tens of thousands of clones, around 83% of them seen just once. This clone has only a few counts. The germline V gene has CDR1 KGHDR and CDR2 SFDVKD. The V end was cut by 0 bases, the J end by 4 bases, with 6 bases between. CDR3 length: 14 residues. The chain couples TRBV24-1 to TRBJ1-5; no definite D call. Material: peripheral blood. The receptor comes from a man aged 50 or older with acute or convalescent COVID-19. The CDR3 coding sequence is TGTGCCACCAGTGATTTGGGCGGTAATCAGCCCCAGCATTTT. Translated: CATSDLGGNQPQHF.